The 20 T cell receptor beta chains presented below share a single source sample, sequenced in a study of early stage breast cancer tumors. The data were produced by immunoSEQ multiplex PCR, yet TCRdb's version contains in-frame clones alone and is incomplete. The sample includes about 58,000 clones, about 74% seen only once; the top ten take roughly 3.4%. Sequenced material: blood. These receptors were collected from a person aged 25 to 39 with breast cancer.

V is TRBV10-2 and J is TRBJ1-6; 7 bases fit TRBD1. The ends lost 3 bases at V and 7 bases at J; junction bases unmatched: 6. The V gene's germline CDR1 is WSHSY and CDR2 SAAADI. The CDR3 totals 15 residues. CDR3 in DNA: TGCGCCAGCAGTGACCCGGGACAGCTGAATTCACCCCTCCACTTT. Translating it yields CASSDPGQLNSPLHF.

CDR3 in DNA: TGTGCCAGCTCACCGAGCGGGACAGGGGATCGTAATGGCTACACCTTC. It codes for CASSPSGTGDRNGYTF. This rearrangement joins TRBV18 to TRBJ1-2; 10 positions match TRBD1. V was clipped by 3 bases and J by 6 bases; unmatched bases: 10. Germline CDR1 is KGHSH and CDR2 is LQKENI. This CDR3 is 16 amino acids long.

The chain has TRBV19 and TRBJ2-5, with TRBD2 matching over 12 bases. Germline V gene data show CDR1 as LNHDA and CDR2 as SQIVND (reference sequence). This CDR3 has 16 amino acids. V was clipped by 5 bases and J by 4 bases; unmatched bases: 8. CDR3 residues: CASSPGLAGLTETQYF. Here the CDR3 DNA reads TGTGCCAGTAGTCCAGGACTAGCGGGACTTACAGAGACCCAGTACTTC.

V usage is TRBV18 and J usage is TRBJ1-4; tentative D call: TRBD1 (5 bases). Trimming pared 6 bases from V and 8 bases from J, leaving 16 bases between. The CDR3 spans 14 residues. Germline V gives CDR1 KGHSH, CDR2 LQKENI. The CDR3 is CASSGTTSVEKLFF. The CDR3 DNA reads as TGTGCCAGCTCCGGGACGACATCCGTAGAAAAACTGTTTTTT.

V is TRBV6-6 and J is TRBJ2-5, with 10 bases aligning to TRBD2. The CDR3 length is 14 residues. The ends lost 6 bases at V and 5 bases at J; junction bases unmatched: 6. Germline V lookup: CDR1 MNHNY, CDR2 SVGAGI (reference sequence). The DNA of the CDR3 is TGTGCCAGCAGGCCAGCGGGAGGGCCGGAGACCCAGTACTTC. It is translated as CASRPAGGPETQYF.

The chain is built from TRBV7-2 and TRBJ1-1; maybe TRBD1 (5 bases). Germline CDR1 SGHTA, CDR2 FQGNSA. This CDR3 is built from 12 residues. The V and J ends lost 5 bases and 11 bases respectively, with 15 bases between them. The CDR3 region is CASSQTAYDAFF. CDR3 sequence (DNA): TGTGCCAGCAGCCAGACAGCCTATGACGCTTTCTTT.

The rearrangement links TRBV5-4 to TRBJ2-7; 12 bases match TRBD2. Per germline, CDR1 SGHNT and CDR2 YYREEE (reference sequence). Germline trimming cut 5 bases from V and 2 bases from J; bases unmatched to any gene: 2. The CDR3 is 14 amino acids. The CDR3 DNA follows: TGTGCCAGCAGTTGGACTAGCGGGACCTACGAGCAGTACTTC. Residues: CASSWTSGTYEQYF.

V is TRBV19 and J is TRBJ2-3; possibly TRBD1 or TRBD2 for D (6 bases each). This CDR3 spans 14 amino acids. The V gene's germline CDR1 is LNHDA and CDR2 SQIVND (reference sequence). V was shortened by 3 bases and J by 1 base, with 8 bases between the two germline ends. The CDR3 reads CASSIGGGTDTQYF. In nucleotides, the CDR3 is TGTGCCAGTAGTATCGGGGGCGGCACAGATACGCAGTATTTT.

The V call is TRBV6-5, the J call TRBJ1-5; no clear D gene. The V gene's germline CDR1 is MNHEY and CDR2 SVGAGI. This CDR3 comprises 13 residues. Trimming cost V 2 bases and J 3 bases, with 5 bases left between them. CDR3 bases: TGTGCCAGCAGTTACGGAGCCAATCAGCCCCAGCATTTT. This codes for CASSYGANQPQHF.

The CDR3 reads CASSGPQQYF. In DNA, the CDR3 is TGTGCCAGCAGCGGGCCGCAGCAGTACTTC. The chain employs TRBV2 and TRBJ2-7; D remains ambiguous. This CDR3 comprises 10 residues. V was clipped by 6 bases and J by 8 bases, with 8 bases between them. Germline CDR1 is SNHLY and CDR2 is FYNNEI.

The chain joins TRBV9 to TRBJ2-5; D possibly uses TRBD1 or TRBD2 (5 bases each). The germline V gene encodes CDR1 SGDLS and CDR2 YYNGEE. V lost 1 base to trimming and J lost 4 bases, with 14 bases between them. The CDR3 consists of 15 residues. CDR3 protein: CASSVSGQRGETQYF. Written as DNA, the CDR3 is TGTGCCAGCAGCGTAAGCGGACAACGGGGAGAGACCCAGTACTTC.

J is TRBJ2-7 and V is TRBV5-4; 8 bases align to TRBD1. V was pared by 4 bases and J by 5 bases, with 5 bases of the junction left unmatched. This CDR3 has 13 residues. Germline V gene data show CDR1 as SGHNT and CDR2 as YYREEE (reference sequence). DNA for the CDR3: TGTGCCAGCAGCCCTGCAGGGGGCGACGAGCAGTACTTC. Amino acids: CASSPAGGDEQYF.

The chain links TRBV25-1 to TRBJ1-1, with TRBD1 matching over 9 bases. Germline CDR1 is MGHDK and CDR2 is SYGVNS. J gave up 7 bases and V 4 bases, and 7 bases lay outside the gene matches. The CDR3 sequence is 14 residues long. The CDR3 sequence: CASSVTGGWGEAFF. The CDR3 coding sequence is TGTGCCAGCAGTGTAACAGGGGGCTGGGGTGAAGCTTTCTTT. Combining the CDR3 with reference TRBV25-1 and TRBJ1-1 gives the whole variable domain EADIYQTPRYLVIGTGKKITLECSQTMGHDKMYWYQQDPGMELHLIHYSYGVNSTEKGDLSSESTVSRIRTEHFPLTLESARPSHTSQYLCASSVTGGWGEAFFGQGTRLTVV.

This chain uses TRBV7-9 with TRBJ2-7; D is undetermined. Germline CDR1 reads SEHNR; CDR2 reads FQNEAQ (reference sequence). V was pared by 6 bases and J by 5 bases, with 14 bases between. This CDR3 contains 13 residues. The CDR3 region is CASRTLGINEQYF. CDR3 DNA sequence: TGTGCCAGCAGGACTTTGGGGATAAACGAGCAGTACTTC.

This chain joins TRBV4-1 and TRBJ2-2; no definite D call. The length of the CDR3 is 15 residues. The V end was cut by 1 base, the J end by 4 bases, with 10 bases between. CDR1 and CDR2 from the germline V gene are MGHRA and YSYEKL. For the CDR3, the DNA is TGCGCCAGCAGCCAAGGGTCAGCGAGCACCGGGGAGCTGTTTTTT. Its protein product is CASSQGSASTGELFF.

This chain connects TRBV11-2 to TRBJ2-1; D is perhaps TRBD2 (6 bases). The CDR3 extends over 12 amino acids. Germline loops: CDR1 SGHAT, CDR2 FQNNGV. Deletions cut 1 base from V and 10 bases from J, with 8 bases between. The CDR3 sequence is CASSLGLAEQFF. Written as DNA, the CDR3 is TGTGCCAGCAGCTTAGGCCTAGCGGAGCAGTTCTTC.

V usage is TRBV10-3 and J usage is TRBJ2-2, with 8 bases that match TRBD1. The trim removed 4 bases at V and 1 base at J, leaving 5 bases unmatched. CDR1 and CDR2 from the germline V gene are ENHRY and SYGVKD. The CDR3 totals 16 residues. CDR3 loop: CAISATGGRNTGELFF. CDR3 DNA: TGTGCCATCAGTGCCACAGGGGGGAGGAACACCGGGGAGCTGTTTTTT.

The chain uses TRBV28 and TRBJ1-2; D remains unclear. Trimming left V 5 bases short and J 0 bases short, with 13 bases between. The CDR3 totals 15 residues. Germline assignment: CDR1 MDHEN and CDR2 SYDVKM. The CDR3 nucleotides are TGTGCCAGCAGTCCAGCCGACGGAGCTAACTATGGCTACACCTTC. This translates into CASSPADGANYGYTF.

The V gene is TRBV15, the J gene TRBJ1-1, with 7 bases aligning to TRBD1. V shed 7 bases, J shed 3 bases, and the junction held 5 bases outside the gene matches. Germline assignment: CDR1 LNHNV and CDR2 YYDKDF (reference sequence). This CDR3 contains 13 residues. The CDR3 here is CATNSDRDTEAFF. CDR3 nucleotide sequence: TGTGCCACCAACTCAGACAGGGACACTGAAGCTTTCTTT.

The genes are TRBV19 and TRBJ1-5; no clear D gene. This CDR3 comprises 14 residues. CDR1 is LNHDA, CDR2 SQIVND, per germline (reference sequence). Trimming left V 3 bases short and J 3 bases short, with 9 bases between. The CDR3 is CASSMNSPNQPQHF. The CDR3 coding sequence is TGTGCCAGTAGTATGAACAGTCCCAATCAGCCCCAGCATTTT.